These T cell receptor beta chains were read from a single sample in a study of blood T cell repertoires in COVID-19. The assay was immunoSEQ multiplex PCR, and TCRdb's table has in-frame clones only and misses some. The top ten clones hold 4.5% to 5.5% of a sample with 78,000 or so clones, around nine tenths of them seen once. The material sequenced was peripheral blood. These receptors came from a man between 50 and 59 years old with active or convalescent COVID-19. CDR3s include the opening cysteine and the closing phenylalanine or tryptophan. D genes are given only for firm matches. The size entry is marked missing in some rows and otherwise reads once, few, many or a size class.

V gene,J gene,clone size,D gene,CDR3 protein,CDR3 DNA
TRBV29-1,TRBJ1-1,.,.,CSVERSLNTEAFF,TGCAGCGTTGAACGGTCGTTGAACACTGAAGCTTTCTTT
TRBV6-2/TRBV6-3,TRBJ2-3,.,TRBD2,CASSYLVASGGPTDTQYF,TGTGCCAGCAGTTACTTGGTCGCTAGCGGGGGGCCCACAGATACGCAGTATTTT
TRBV5-6,TRBJ2-5,once,TRBD1,CASSFLTGAETQYF,TGTGCCAGCAGCTTCCTGACAGGGGCAGAGACCCAGTACTTC
TRBV6-2/TRBV6-3,TRBJ2-1,.,.,CASSYPTGSSRVYEQFF,TGTGCCAGCAGTTACCCTACCGGGAGTTCTAGGGTCTATGAGCAGTTCTTC
TRBV6-5,TRBJ1-6,.,TRBD1,CASSRGQGASPLHF,TGTGCCAGCAGCAGAGGACAGGGGGCCTCACCCCTCCACTTT
TRBV6-5,TRBJ1-1,.,TRBD1,CASTTTGRDTEAFF,TGTGCCAGCACCACGACAGGGCGGGACACTGAAGCTTTCTTT
TRBV9,TRBJ2-7,.,TRBD1,CASSVDGGTGVEQYF,TGTGCCAGCAGCGTAGACGGGGGGACAGGGGTGGAGCAGTACTTC
TRBV5-1,TRBJ2-3,.,TRBD2,CASASGSTDTQYF,TGCGCCAGCGCTAGCGGGAGCACAGATACGCAGTATTTT
TRBV19,TRBJ1-5,few,TRBD1,CASSRPGQGLILQPQHF,TGTGCCAGTAGTAGACCGGGACAGGGGTTAATTCTTCAGCCCCAGCATTTT
TRBV7-2,TRBJ1-1,.,TRBD1,CASSLGQGSTEAFF,TGTGCCAGCAGCTTGGGACAGGGATCCACTGAAGCTTTCTTT
TRBV29-1,TRBJ2-3,.,.,CSVDWPGLGMDTQYF,TGCAGCGTTGATTGGCCAGGGTTAGGTATGGATACGCAGTATTTT
TRBV7-8,TRBJ1-4,.,TRBD1,CASSFRDRDEKLFF,TGTGCCAGCAGCTTTCGGGACAGGGATGAAAAACTGTTTTTT
TRBV19,TRBJ2-1,.,TRBD1,CASSILHRDSGLNEQFF,TGTGCCAGTAGTATACTCCACCGGGACAGTGGACTCAATGAGCAGTTCTTC
TRBV19,TRBJ1-5,.,TRBD1,CASRDRDNQPQHF,TGTGCCAGTAGAGACAGGGACAATCAGCCCCAGCATTTT
TRBV18,TRBJ2-7,few,TRBD1,CASSPDQGAQEQYF,TGTGCCAGCTCACCAGATCAGGGGGCGCAAGAGCAGTACTTC
TRBV6-4,TRBJ2-3,.,TRBD1,CASSDKGATDTQYF,TGTGCCAGCAGTGACAAGGGGGCGACAGATACGCAGTATTTT
TRBV29-1,TRBJ2-2,.,TRBD1,CSVQGQALTGELFF,TGCAGCGTACAGGGACAGGCTTTGACCGGGGAGCTGTTTTTT
TRBV28,TRBJ1-2,.,TRBD1,CASRKDRGDYGYTF,TGTGCCAGCAGAAAGGACAGGGGTGACTATGGCTACACCTTC